The 11 T cell receptor beta chains presented below share a single source sample, sequenced in a study of graft-versus-host responses after intestinal transplantation. The method was immunoSEQ multiplex PCR; TCRdb's version includes in-frame clones alone and lacks a portion of them. The sample yields some 41,000 clones, 90% to 95% seen once. Their specific antigens are unknown. The sample here was unstimulated CD8+ T cells sorted from spleen or lymph node cells, taken before transplant. These receptor sequences come from a human donor who was the organ donor for an intestinal transplant.

This rearrangement joins TRBV7-2 to TRBJ2-3, with TRBD2 matching over 8 bases. The junction had 22 bases not matched to a gene; V was cut back by 7 bases and J by 4 bases. CDR3 length: 19 amino acids. Germline assignment: CDR1 SGHTA and CDR2 FQGNSA. The CDR3 region is CASNFSPPLAGPRPDTQYF. CDR3 DNA: TGTGCCAGCAACTTTTCCCCGCCGCTAGCGGGCCCCAGGCCAGATACGCAGTATTTT.

The chain couples TRBV4-2 to TRBJ2-7; D remains ambiguous. The CDR3 runs 11 residues. Germline values: CDR1 LGHNA, CDR2 YNFKEQ. V gave up 3 bases and J gave up 4 bases, with 4 bases separating them. CDR3: CASSHGYEQYF. DNA for the CDR3: TGTGCCAGCAGCCACGGATACGAGCAGTACTTC.

Here the CDR3 DNA reads TGTGCCAGCAGCGGCAAGACTAGCGGCATATACACAGATACGCAGTATTTT. Translating it yields CASSGKTSGIYTDTQYF. The V gene is TRBV7-2, the J gene TRBJ2-3, with 9 positions matching TRBD2. V shed 5 bases and J 2 bases; nucleotides not matched to a gene: 11. This CDR3 spans 17 amino acids. Germline V gene sequence: CDR1 SGHTA, CDR2 FQGNSA.

The J gene is TRBJ2-3, the V gene TRBV19, with 10 nucleotides matching TRBD2. Trimming at V came to 4 bases and at J to 5 bases, leaving 6 bases not matched to a gene. Germline V gives CDR1 LNHDA, CDR2 SQIVND (reference sequence). The CDR3 loop spans 15 amino acids. The CDR3 sequence: CASSTQRGGRDTQYF. The DNA of the CDR3 is TGTGCCAGTAGTACCCAGCGGGGGGGCCGAGATACGCAGTATTTT.

The chain recombines TRBV6-5 with TRBJ1-4; D not resolved. The CDR3 is 15 amino acids. V gave up 0 bases and J gave up 4 bases, with 9 bases separating them. Per germline, CDR1 MNHEY and CDR2 SVGAGI. CDR3 sequence reads: CASSYSRFHNEKLFF. CDR3 nucleotide sequence: TGTGCCAGCAGTTACTCGCGGTTCCATAATGAAAAACTGTTTTTT.

The J gene is TRBJ1-2, the V gene TRBV6-1; D is unresolved. This CDR3 region has 13 residues. Germline V gene lookup returns CDR1 MNHNS and CDR2 SASEGT. Deletions cut 3 bases from V and 6 bases from J, with 11 bases between. CDR3 in amino acids: CASSDGQPDGYTF. The DNA for the CDR3 is TGTGCCAGCAGTGACGGGCAGCCTGATGGCTACACCTTC.

CDR3 in DNA: TGTGCCAGCAGCCATGGTAGCGGGGGCCTCTTGTACCAAGAGACCCAGTACTTC. Protein sequence: CASSHGSGGLLYQETQYF. The chain joins TRBV14 to TRBJ2-5; 9 bases map to TRBD2. CDR3 length: 18 residues. Germline V gene data show CDR1 as SGHDN and CDR2 as FVKESK. V lost 3 bases to trimming and J lost 0 bases; unmatched junction nucleotides: 11.

The DNA for the CDR3 is TGTGCCAGCAGCTTTGGACTGTCCCACACAGATACGCAGTATTTT. It encodes CASSFGLSHTDTQYF. The genes are TRBV7-8 and TRBJ2-3, with D perhaps matching TRBD2 (5 bases). CDR1 is SGHVS, CDR2 FQNEAQ, per germline. CDR3 length: 15 amino acids. V was shortened by 3 bases and J by 2 bases, with 12 bases between the two germline ends.

The CDR3 is CASSFPGHRSYEQYF. CDR3 DNA: TGTGCCAGCAGTTTCCCAGGGCATAGATCCTACGAGCAGTACTTC. The chain links TRBV28 to TRBJ2-7; possibly TRBD1 for D (5 bases). The CDR3 extends over 15 amino acids. Germline V gene sequence: CDR1 MDHEN, CDR2 SYDVKM. Trimming took 3 bases from V and 1 from J, leaving 13 bases between them. Filled out from reference TRBV28 and TRBJ2-7, the complete variable domain reads DVKVTQSSRYLVKRTGEKVFLECVQDMDHENMFWYRQDPGLGLRLIYFSYDVKMKEKGDIPEGYSVSREKKERFSLILESASTNQTSMYLCASSFPGHRSYEQYFGPGTRLTVT.

The chain combines TRBV13 with TRBJ2-5; TRBD2 matches at 7 bases. V trimming: 4 bases; J trimming: 1 base; junction bases outside the gene matches: 3. CDR1 is PRHDT, CDR2 FYEKMQ, per germline (reference sequence). This CDR3 has 14 amino acids. DNA for the CDR3: TGTGCCAGCAGCTCTCTAGCGGTCCAAGAGACCCAGTACTTC. It is translated as CASSSLAVQETQYF. The variable domain in full, with the rest retrieved from reference TRBV13 and TRBJ2-5, is AAGVIQSPRHLIKEKRETATLKCYPIPRHDTVYWYQQGPGQDPQFLISFYEKMQSDKGSIPDRFSAQQFSDYHSELNMSSLELGDSALYFCASSSLAVQETQYFGPGTRLLVL.

The chain links TRBV7-2 to TRBJ1-4, with D possibly matching TRBD1 (5 bases). Trimming took 2 bases from V and 6 from J, leaving 22 bases between them. CDR1 is SGHTA and CDR2 is FQGNSA in the germline V gene. CDR3 size: 18 residues. The CDR3 DNA reads as TGTGCCAGCAGCTTATATGGGACCGACCCCTTTATTTATGAAAAACTGTTTTTT. This codes for CASSLYGTDPFIYEKLFF.